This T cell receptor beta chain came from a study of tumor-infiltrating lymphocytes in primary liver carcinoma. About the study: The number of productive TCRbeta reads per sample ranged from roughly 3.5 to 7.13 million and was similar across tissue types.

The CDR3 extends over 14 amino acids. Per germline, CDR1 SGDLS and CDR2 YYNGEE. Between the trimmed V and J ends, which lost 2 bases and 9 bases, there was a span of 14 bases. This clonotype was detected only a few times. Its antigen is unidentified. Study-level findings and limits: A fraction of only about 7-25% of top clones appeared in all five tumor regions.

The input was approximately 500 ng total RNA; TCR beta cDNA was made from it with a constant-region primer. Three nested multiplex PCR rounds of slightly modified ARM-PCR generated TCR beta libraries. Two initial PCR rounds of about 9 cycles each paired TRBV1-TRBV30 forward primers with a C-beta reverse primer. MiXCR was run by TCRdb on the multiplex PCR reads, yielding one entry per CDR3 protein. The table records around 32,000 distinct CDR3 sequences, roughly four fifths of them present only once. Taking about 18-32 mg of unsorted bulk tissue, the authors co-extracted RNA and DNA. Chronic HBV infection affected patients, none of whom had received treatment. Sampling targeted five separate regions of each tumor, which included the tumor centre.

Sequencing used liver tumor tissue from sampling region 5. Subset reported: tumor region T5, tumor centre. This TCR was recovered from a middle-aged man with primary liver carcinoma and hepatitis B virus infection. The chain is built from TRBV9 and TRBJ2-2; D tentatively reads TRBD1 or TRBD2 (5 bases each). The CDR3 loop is CASSVSLWDRELFF. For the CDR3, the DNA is TGTGCCAGCAGCGTCTCCTTATGGGACCGGGAGCTGTTTTTT.